A selection of T cell receptor beta chains follows, all from one sample in a study of blood T cell repertoires in COVID-19. Sequencing was performed with immunoSEQ multiplex PCR; in TCRdb, only in-frame clones are kept and a portion is missing. This table has some 250,000 clones, roughly nine tenths appearing once. Sample: peripheral blood. The receptor source for this set is a woman in her twenties or thirties with COVID-19, enrolled during active disease. Both conserved end residues are part of each CDR3. The D gene is left open where the match is weak. Clone size, where shown, is once, few, many, or a class for clones that have expanded.

TRBV14	NA	TRBJ2-5	NA	CASSDYTQETQYF	TGTGCCAGCAGCGACTATACCCAAGAGACCCAGTACTTC
TRBV10-3	NA	TRBJ2-3	NA	CAISETGATQYF	TGTGCCATCAGTGAGACAGGCGCCACGCAGTATTTT
TRBV29-1	NA	TRBJ1-4	once	CSASRVPNEKLFF	TGCAGCGCCAGCCGGGTCCCTAATGAAAAACTGTTTTTT
TRBV19	TRBD2	TRBJ2-2	NA	CASTIHRRGGGTGELFF	TGTGCCAGTACCATCCACCGACGCGGGGGTGGTACCGGGGAGCTGTTTTTT
TRBV3-1/TRBV3-2	TRBD1	TRBJ2-3	NA	CASSLQGDWADTQYF	TGTGCCAGCAGCCTCCAGGGGGATTGGGCAGATACGCAGTATTTT
TRBV19	TRBD1	TRBJ2-7	NA	CASSIARTGEYEQYF	TGTGCCAGTAGTATAGCCCGGACAGGGGAGTACGAGCAGTACTTC
TRBV2	TRBD1	TRBJ2-3	NA	CASSGQGANTQYF	TGTGCCAGCAGTGGACAGGGGGCAAATACGCAGTATTTT
TRBV3-1/TRBV3-2	NA	TRBJ1-4	NA	CASSQEVKRPTNEKLFF	TGTGCCAGCAGCCAAGAGGTCAAGCGACCAACTAATGAAAAACTGTTTTTT
TRBV7-2	TRBD1	TRBJ1-6	NA	CASSPQGGFYNSPLHF	TGTGCCAGCAGCCCCCAGGGGGGTTTCTATAATTCACCCCTCCACTTT
TRBV6-2/TRBV6-3	TRBD1	TRBJ2-1	NA	CASSADRVVGNEQFF	TGTGCCAGCAGTGCGGACAGGGTTGTAGGCAATGAGCAGTTCTTC
TRBV13	NA	TRBJ1-6	NA	CASSFRRRAPLHF	TGTGCCAGCAGCTTTCGCCGTCGGGCACCCCTCCACTTT
TRBV6-2/TRBV6-3	TRBD1	TRBJ2-2	NA	CASSYGGGGQGRTGELFF	TGTGCCAGCAGTTACGGTGGGGGGGGACAGGGACGTACCGGGGAGCTGTTTTTT
TRBV6-4	TRBD1	TRBJ1-4	once	CASSARQGEWKLFF	TGTGCCAGCAGCGCCAGACAGGGGGAGTGGAAACTGTTTTTT
TRBV19	TRBD2	TRBJ2-1	once	CASSIPGGTYNEQFF	TGTGCCAGTAGTATACCGGGGGGAACCTACAATGAGCAGTTCTTC
TRBV7-2	NA	TRBJ2-6	NA	CASSLGGRGANVLTF	TGTGCCAGCAGCTTAGGGGGGCGAGGGGCCAACGTCCTGACTTTC
TRBV28	NA	TRBJ1-1	once	CASSFPPGAEAFF	TGTGCCAGCAGTTTTCCCCCCGGGGCTGAAGCTTTCTTT
TRBV28	TRBD1	TRBJ1-2	NA	CASSLGRDRVLGYTF	TGTGCCAGCAGTTTAGGTCGGGACAGGGTCTTGGGCTACACCTTC
TRBV4-2	TRBD1	TRBJ2-1	NA	CASSQGWGQGIYNEQFF	TGTGCCAGCAGCCAGGGCTGGGGACAGGGGATTTACAATGAGCAGTTCTTC
TRBV18	NA	TRBJ1-4	NA	CASSPESEKLFF	TGTGCCAGCTCACCGGAGAGTGAAAAACTGTTTTTT
TRBV18	NA	TRBJ2-7	NA	CASSRGPATYEQYF	TGTGCCAGCTCTAGAGGCCCCGCGACCTACGAGCAGTACTTC
TRBV5-1	TRBD1	TRBJ2-7	NA	CASSHSRGQGFEQYF	TGCGCCAGCAGCCACTCTAGGGGACAGGGGTTCGAGCAGTACTTC
TRBV25-1	NA	TRBJ2-1	NA	CASSDLSGLGYNEQFF	TGTGCCAGCAGTGATTTAAGCGGTCTGGGCTACAATGAGCAGTTCTTC
TRBV6-5	NA	TRBJ2-7	NA	CASSHYSGQKYEQYF	TGTGCCAGCAGCCACTATTCGGGACAAAAATACGAGCAGTACTTC
TRBV6-5	TRBD1	TRBJ1-6	NA	CASRDRGLGSPLHF	TGTGCCAGCAGGGACAGGGGGCTTGGGTCACCCCTCCACTTT
TRBV6-1	TRBD1	TRBJ2-7	NA	CASSEWAGGEQYF	TGTGCCAGCAGTGAATGGGCAGGGGGCGAGCAGTACTTC
TRBV10-3	NA	TRBJ2-3	NA	CAISEFQGTDTQYF	TGTGCCATCAGTGAGTTTCAGGGCACAGATACGCAGTATTTT
TRBV5-1	TRBD1	TRBJ1-2	NA	CASSLAMDRVEGYTF	TGCGCCAGCAGCTTGGCGATGGACAGGGTGGAAGGCTACACCTTC
TRBV19	TRBD2	TRBJ2-3	NA	CASRYSGPSTDTQYF	TGTGCCAGCCGATATAGCGGGCCTAGCACAGATACGCAGTATTTT
TRBV4-1	NA	TRBJ1-6	NA	CASSQDVAGRMLPLHF	TGCGCCAGCAGCCAAGATGTGGCAGGGCGCATGTTACCCCTCCACTTT
TRBV6-5	TRBD1	TRBJ2-2	NA	CARGTGGNTGELFF	TGTGCCAGGGGGACAGGGGGTAACACCGGGGAGCTGTTTTTT
TRBV5-1	TRBD1	TRBJ2-7	NA	CASSTTGLKSYEQYF	TGCGCCAGCAGCACGACAGGGCTCAAGTCCTACGAGCAGTACTTC
TRBV6-6	NA	TRBJ2-5	NA	CASSFPSGQKTQYF	TGTGCCAGCAGCTTCCCCAGCGGGCAAAAGACCCAGTACTTC
TRBV12-5	TRBD1	TRBJ1-1	NA	CASGLGTGVTEAFF	TGTGCTAGTGGTTTGGGGACAGGGGTTACTGAAGCTTTCTTT
TRBV2	NA	TRBJ1-6	once	CASSGTPGGTLHF	TGTGCCAGCAGTGGGACACCCGGGGGAACCCTCCACTTT
TRBV6-5	NA	TRBJ1-2	NA	CATSFGGSYGYTF	TGTGCCACCTCCTTCGGGGGAAGCTATGGCTACACCTTC
TRBV7-2	TRBD1	TRBJ1-1	NA	CASSLYSTGGTEAFF	TGTGCCAGCAGCTTATATTCGACAGGGGGCACTGAAGCTTTCTTT
TRBV3-1/TRBV3-2	NA	TRBJ2-1	NA	CASSQASVGQFF	TGTGCCAGCAGCCAAGCATCCGTCGGGCAGTTCTTC
TRBV25-1	NA	TRBJ1-6	NA	CASSLLGGNSPLHF	TGTGCCAGCAGTCTCTTAGGAGGTAATTCACCCCTCCACTTT
TRBV3-1/TRBV3-2	TRBD2	TRBJ2-7	NA	CASSPRGVSEQYF	TGTGCCAGCAGCCCCCGGGGGGTTAGCGAGCAGTACTTC
TRBV5-4	TRBD2	TRBJ2-7	NA	CASSHGGLVSYEQYF	TGTGCCAGCAGCCACGGGGGACTAGTCTCCTACGAGCAGTACTTC
TRBV7-2	NA	TRBJ2-7	NA	CASSSRRGSSSYEQYF	TGTGCCAGCAGCTCCCGTCGAGGGTCTAGCTCCTACGAGCAGTACTTC
TRBV27	NA	TRBJ2-7	few	CASSYTQAGEQYF	TGTGCCAGCAGTTACACACAGGCTGGCGAGCAGTACTTC
TRBV5-1	NA	TRBJ2-7	NA	CASSMEGPGAGEQYF	TGCGCCAGCAGCATGGAAGGCCCAGGGGCTGGCGAGCAGTACTTC
TRBV4-1	TRBD2	TRBJ2-3	NA	CASSLRTSGGRSTDTQYF	TGCGCCAGCAGCCTCCGGACTAGCGGGGGACGCAGCACAGATACGCAGTATTTT
TRBV6-1	NA	TRBJ1-5	NA	CASSETRLRDNQPQHF	TGTGCCAGCAGTGAAACACGTCTGAGGGATAATCAGCCCCAGCATTTT
TRBV6-6	NA	TRBJ2-5	NA	CASSRERGETQYF	TGTGCCAGCAGCCGCGAACGGGGTGAGACCCAGTACTTC
TRBV5-1	NA	TRBJ2-5	NA	CASSLQGYQETQYF	TGCGCCAGCAGCTTACAGGGTTACCAAGAGACCCAGTACTTC
TRBV7-2	NA	TRBJ1-5	NA	CASSFNSGIQPQHF	TGTGCCAGCAGCTTTAATAGCGGGATTCAGCCCCAGCATTTT
TRBV6-5	TRBD1	TRBJ1-3	NA	CASSYSNRGDTIYF	TGTGCCAGCAGTTACTCGAACAGGGGGGACACCATATATTTT
TRBV6-5	TRBD1	TRBJ1-1	NA	CASTLTGVSEAFF	TGTGCCAGCACCCTTACAGGGGTTTCTGAAGCTTTCTTT
TRBV19	TRBD1	TRBJ2-7	NA	CASSARGLRDPYEQYF	TGTGCCAGTAGTGCCAGGGGGCTCAGGGACCCCTACGAGCAGTACTTC
TRBV18	NA	TRBJ1-3	NA	CASSPSTGSGNTIYF	TGTGCCAGCTCACCCTCGACAGGCTCTGGAAACACCATATATTTT
TRBV18	NA	TRBJ2-7	NA	CASSIGPGVSEQYF	TGTGCCAGCTCAATTGGGCCCGGGGTATCCGAGCAGTACTTC
TRBV27	TRBD1	TRBJ1-1	NA	CASSFGQAGAEAFF	TGTGCCAGCAGTTTTGGACAGGCCGGCGCTGAAGCTTTCTTT
TRBV7-9	NA	TRBJ1-4	once	CASREWSNEKLFF	TGTGCCAGCAGGGAGTGGTCTAATGAAAAACTGTTTTTT
TRBV5-4	NA	TRBJ2-5	once	CASSLTGETQYF	TGTGCCAGCAGCTTGACTGGAGAGACCCAGTACTTC
TRBV7-9	NA	TRBJ1-2	NA	CATTLRQVVTNYGYTF	TGTGCCACCACACTCCGACAGGTGGTAACTAACTATGGCTACACCTTC
TRBV27	TRBD2	TRBJ2-7	NA	CASSPREGREEQYF	TGTGCCAGCAGTCCCCGGGAGGGCCGTGAAGAGCAGTACTTC